These 3 T cell receptor beta chains came from one sample sequenced in a study of post-analysis software for immune sequencing data. Notes on the study in general: Included in a set of roughly five TRBV segments more frequent in patients than controls were TRBV5-6, TRBV5-1 and TRBV20-1.

Built from TCR beta cDNA, the libraries had unique molecular identifiers in them. TCRdb called the PCR reads again in MiXCR, with one record for every CDR3 protein. This sample has roughly 800,000 distinct CDR3 sequences; just over 45% occur once, and the top ten carry approximately 5%. The antigens for these receptors are not known. Sequencing was carried out using blood. These receptors came from a girl aged 5-17 years with multiple sclerosis.

This rearrangement joins TRBV3-1 to TRBJ2-7, with D tentatively TRBD2 (5 bases). This CDR3 comprises 16 residues. Germline values: CDR1 LGHDT, CDR2 YNNKEL (reference sequence). Trimming took 1 base from V and 0 from J, leaving 13 bases between them. In nucleotides, the CDR3 is TGTGCCAGCAGCCAAGGGGTAGCGCCCAGCTCCTACGAGCAGTACTTC. It is translated as CASSQGVAPSSYEQYF.

This clonotype was picked up a small number of times. The chain recombines TRBV29-1 with TRBJ1-1, with a tentative D call TRBD1 (5 bases). The germline V gene has CDR1 SQVTM and CDR2 ANQGSEA. Trimming pared 7 bases from V and 3 bases from J, leaving 12 bases between. The CDR3 consists of 12 residues. The CDR3 region has the DNA TGCAGCGCAACCGGGACGTACACTGAAGCTTTCTTT. Its translation: CSATGTYTEAFF. Using reference TRBV29-1 and TRBJ1-1 for the parts outside the CDR3, the full variable domain is SAVISQKPSRDICQRGTSLTIQCQVDSQVTMMFWYRQQPGQSLTLIATANQGSEATYESGFVIDKFPISRPNLTFSTLTVSNMSPEDSSIYLCSATGTYTEAFFGQGTRLTVV.

CDR3 nucleotides: TGTGCCAGCAGCCCCTGGGGGCGGATGAACACTGAAGCTTTCTTT. Residues: CASSPWGRMNTEAFF. The rearrangement joins TRBV6-5 to TRBJ1-1, with TRBD1 as a possible D gene (6 bases). V dropped 6 bases and J dropped 0 bases, with 14 bases sitting between them. Looked up from germline, CDR1 is MNHEY and CDR2 is SVGAGI. The CDR3 spans 15 residues.